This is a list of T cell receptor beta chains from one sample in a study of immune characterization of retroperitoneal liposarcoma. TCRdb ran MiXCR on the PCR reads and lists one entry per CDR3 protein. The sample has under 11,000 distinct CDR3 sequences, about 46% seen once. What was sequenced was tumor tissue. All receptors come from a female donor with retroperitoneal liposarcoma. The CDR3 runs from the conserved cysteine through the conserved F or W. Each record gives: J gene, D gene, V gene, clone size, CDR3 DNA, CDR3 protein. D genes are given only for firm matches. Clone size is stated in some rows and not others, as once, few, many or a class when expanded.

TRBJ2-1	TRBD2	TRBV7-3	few	TGTGCCAGCAGCTCTTGGGGGGGGGTAGGGACCCAGTTCTTC	CASSSWGGVGTQFF
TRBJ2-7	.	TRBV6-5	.	TGTGCCAGCAGTTACCGGGGACCCCTTGGCGAGCAGTACTTC	CASSYRGPLGEQYF
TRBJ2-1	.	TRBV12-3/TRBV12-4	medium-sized	TGTGCCAGCAGTTTAGGGGATAGCGCCAGCTCCTACAATGAGCAGTTCTTC	CASSLGDSASSYNEQFF
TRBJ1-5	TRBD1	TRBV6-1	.	TGTGCCAGCAGTGAGGGACAGATACGTAATCAGCCCCAGAATTTT	CASSEGQIRNQPQNF
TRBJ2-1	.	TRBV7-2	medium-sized	TGTGCCAGCAGCTTAGTATTAGCGGTTTCCTACAATGAGCAGTTCTTC	CASSLVLAVSYNEQFF
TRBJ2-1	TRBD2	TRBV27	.	TGTGCCAGTCGTAAGGGGCGGGAGGGTCCTAGCTCCTACAATGAGCAGTTCTTC	CASRKGREGPSSYNEQFF
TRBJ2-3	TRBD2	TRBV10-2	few	TGCGCCAGCAGTGAAAGACTAGCGGGGGCCGGAGATACGCAGTATTTT	CASSERLAGAGDTQYF
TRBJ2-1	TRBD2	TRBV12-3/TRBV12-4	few	TGTGCCAGCAGAGTGGGACTAGCGGGACAAGAGACCCAGTTCTTC	CASRVGLAGQETQFF
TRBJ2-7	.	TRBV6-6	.	TGTGCCAGCAGGTACATGCCTACCTCCGAGCAGTACTTC	CASRYMPTSEQYF
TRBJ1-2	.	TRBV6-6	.	TGTGCCAGCAGTTATCGTGAGCAGGTCTATGGCTACACCTTC	CASSYREQVYGYTF
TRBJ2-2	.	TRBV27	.	TGTGCCAGCAGTTCCCCAGGATTGGGCGGGGAGCTGTTTTTT	CASSSPGLGGELFF
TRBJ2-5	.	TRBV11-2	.	TGTGCCAGCAGCCTTACGACGGAGACCCAGTACTTC	CASSLTTETQYF
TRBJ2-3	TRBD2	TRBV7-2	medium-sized	TGTGCCAGCAGCTTAGGGGTCGGCGGGGGGGTAACAGATACGCAGTATTTT	CASSLGVGGGVTDTQYF
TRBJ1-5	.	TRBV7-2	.	TGTGCCAGCAGCCCCATTAGGGGGAGCAATCAGCCCCAGCATTTT	CASSPIRGSNQPQHF
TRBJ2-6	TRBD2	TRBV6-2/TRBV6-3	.	TGTGCCAGCAGCGGGGGGGGTTCCGGGGCCAACGTCCTGACTTTC	CASSGGGSGANVLTF
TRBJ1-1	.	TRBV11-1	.	TGTGCCAGCAGCCTGGGACAACTTGAAGCTTTCTTT	CASSLGQLEAFF
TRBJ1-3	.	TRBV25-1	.	TGTGCCAGCAGTGGACTAAACTCTGGAAACACCATATATTTT	CASSGLNSGNTIYF
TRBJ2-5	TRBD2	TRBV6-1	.	TGTGCCAGCAGTTGGGGACTAGCGGGCCAAGAGACCCAGTACTTC	CASSWGLAGQETQYF
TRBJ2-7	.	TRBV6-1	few	TGTGCCAGCCAGACGGTTAACAATGAGCAGTACTTC	CASQTVNNEQYF
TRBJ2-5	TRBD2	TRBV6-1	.	TGTGCCAGCAGTGAACAGACGGGAGGCGGGCAGTACTTC	CASSEQTGGGQYF
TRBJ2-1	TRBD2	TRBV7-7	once	TGTGCCAGCCAGGCGATAGCGGGAGCTAACGATGAGCAGTTCTTC	CASQAIAGANDEQFF
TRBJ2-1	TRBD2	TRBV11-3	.	TGTGCCAGCAGCGGACCACTAGCGGGAGGGCCTCAGGGAAAACCGAGGTACGAGCAGTTCTTC	CASSGPLAGGPQGKPRYEQFF
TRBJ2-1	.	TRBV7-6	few	TGTGCCAGCAGCTTAGATCGGGGGGCAGGGGAGACCCAGTTCTTC	CASSLDRGAGETQFF
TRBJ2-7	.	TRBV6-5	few	TGTGCCAGCAGTCACCCTGGGGGCAATCGCTACGAGCAGTACTTC	CASSHPGGNRYEQYF
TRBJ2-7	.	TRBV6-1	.	TGTGCCAGCAAACTATCGGACCGATACTACGAGCAGTACTTC	CASKLSDRYYEQYF
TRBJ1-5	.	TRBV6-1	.	TGTGCCAGCAGTCCCTCAGGGGGCAATCAGCCCCAGCATTTT	CASSPSGGNQPQHF
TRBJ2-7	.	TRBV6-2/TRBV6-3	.	TGTGCCAGCCGATTCACTACGGGAGATGGCAATGAGCAGTACTTC	CASRFTTGDGNEQYF
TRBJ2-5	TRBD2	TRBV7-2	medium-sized	TGTGCCAGCAGCTCTGGGACTAGCGGGAGACTCAATGAGCAGTACTTC	CASSSGTSGRLNEQYF
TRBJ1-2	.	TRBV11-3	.	TGTGCCAGCAGTCAATCGAGGACAGAGGCCTATGGCTACACCTTC	CASSQSRTEAYGYTF
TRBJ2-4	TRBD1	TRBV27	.	TGTGCCAGCAGTTTGGGGACAGGGTCGGTTGGGGAGCAGTACTTC	CASSLGTGSVGEQYF
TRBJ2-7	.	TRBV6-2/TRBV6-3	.	TGTGCCAGCAGTGAAGTAGCTGAAAGCTCCTACGAGCAGTACTTC	CASSEVAESSYEQYF
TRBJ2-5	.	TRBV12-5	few	TGTGCTAGTGGAAAGGACTTTTTTCAGCAGTACTTC	CASGKDFFQQYF
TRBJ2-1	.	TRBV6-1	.	TGTGCCAGCAGTGAAGCGGCGGGACGGTCTTTCCACGAGCAGTTCTTC	CASSEAAGRSFHEQFF
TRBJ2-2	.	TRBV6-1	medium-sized	TGTGCCAGCATTCCCGGGGACACCGGGGAGCTGTTTTTT	CASIPGDTGELFF
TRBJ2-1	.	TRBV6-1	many	TGTGCCAGCAGTGAACGTGTCGCCGGCAATGAGCAGTTCTTC	CASSERVAGNEQFF
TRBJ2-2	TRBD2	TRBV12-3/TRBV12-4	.	TGTGCCAGCAGTTCCCCCGGGGGGGGCCGGGAGCTGTTTTTT	CASSSPGGGRELFF
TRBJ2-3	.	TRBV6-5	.	TGTGCCAGCAGTTACTCGTATTCTGATACGCAGTATTTT	CASSYSYSDTQYF
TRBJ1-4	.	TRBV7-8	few	TGTGCCAGCAGCCCGGGTGGGGAAGGTGAACTGTTTTTT	CASSPGGEGELFF
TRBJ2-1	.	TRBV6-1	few	TGTGCCAGCAGTCTAGGAATAGGGGTGCACAATGAGCAGTTCTTC	CASSLGIGVHNEQFF
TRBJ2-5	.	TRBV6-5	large	TGTGCCAGCAGTTACTCCGAGGGGTCTGCGGAGCAGTACTTC	CASSYSEGSAEQYF
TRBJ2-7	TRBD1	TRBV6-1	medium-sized	TGTGCCGCCACCAGGGACAGCGACTTCTACGAGCAGTACTTC	CAATRDSDFYEQYF
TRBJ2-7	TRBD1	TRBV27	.	TGTGCCAGCAGTCCCGGGACAGGGGGCGCCGAGCAGTACTTC	CASSPGTGGAEQYF
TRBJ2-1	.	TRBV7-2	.	TGTGCCAGCAGCGCCCGAACGGCTGGCTACGAGCAGTTCTTC	CASSARTAGYEQFF
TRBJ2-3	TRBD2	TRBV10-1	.	TGCGCCAGCAGTGATTTGGCGGGAGGCACAGATACGCAGTATTTT	CASSDLAGGTDTQYF
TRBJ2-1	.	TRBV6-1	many	TGTGCCAGCAGACCCCATAGGACCTACGAGCAGTTCTTC	CASRPHRTYEQFF
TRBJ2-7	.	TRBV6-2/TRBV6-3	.	TGTGCCAGCAGTGAGTCAGGGGGGGCCTACGAGCAGTACTTC	CASSESGGAYEQYF
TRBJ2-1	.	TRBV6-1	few	TGTGCCAGCAGTTATAGTGGGGATTACGATGAGCAGTTCTTC	CASSYSGDYDEQFF